These 17 T cell receptor beta chains were all obtained from the same sample, sequenced in a study of shared clonotypes between healthy human individuals. Data came from immunoSEQ multiplex PCR; TCRdb stores just in-frame clones and leaves some out. Among 2,500,000 or so clones listed, over 85% were seen once. Source material: naive CD4+ T cells from PBMCs. Subset meaning: CD45RA+ positively selected. The receptors were gathered from a man in his late teens or twenties in good health. Some clones in this sample may be carry-over from other donors' samples.

The J gene is TRBJ2-1, the V gene TRBV13; D not resolved. CDR1 and CDR2 from the germline V gene are PRHDT and FYEKMQ (reference sequence). This CDR3 comprises 14 residues. Trimming took off 8 bases at V and 0 bases at J, with 11 bases between the two ends. CDR3 nucleotides: TGTGCCAGCCACAGCGCCAGCTCCTACAATGAGCAGTTCTTC. As protein: CASHSASSYNEQFF.

Comment on this clone: One end of the junction is discordant with germline, which a read error may explain. The V and J genes are TRBV19 and TRBJ2-1, with D perhaps assigned TRBD1 or TRBD2 (5 bases each). Germline CDR1 reads LNHDA; CDR2 reads SQIVND (reference sequence). The CDR3 covers 12 residues. DNA for the CDR3: TGTGCCAGTAGTTCTGGGACCCCCAGCCGGATCTTC. It codes for CASSSGTPSRIF.

The chain uses TRBV28 and TRBJ2-1, with 9 bases aligning to TRBD2. The CDR3 is 18 residues long. Germline CDR1 reads MDHEN; CDR2 reads SYDVKM. The trim removed 5 bases at V and 2 bases at J, leaving 13 bases unmatched. The CDR3 nucleotides read TGTGCCAGCAGTGGGGCGGGAGGGCCTTCCAGCGCCTACAATGAGCAGTTCTTC. It translates to CASSGAGGPSSAYNEQFF.

This clone was observed a single time. The V and J genes are TRBV9 and TRBJ1-6, with D perhaps TRBD1 (5 bases). This CDR3 is 15 amino acids long. Germline CDR1 SGDLS, CDR2 YYNGEE. V was cut by 4 bases and J by 7 bases, with 15 bases left in between. The CDR3 DNA reads as TGTGCCAGCAGCCCTAGTAGGGACCCAAATTCACCCCTCCACTTT. This encodes CASSPSRDPNSPLHF.

V is TRBV6-1 and J is TRBJ1-3; D might be TRBD1 (5 bases). The CDR3 extends over 14 amino acids. Germline loops: CDR1 MNHNS, CDR2 SASEGT. The V and J ends lost 2 bases and 5 bases respectively, with 10 bases between them. DNA for the CDR3: TGTGCCAGCAGTGAAATGCCAGGGAGAAACACCATATATTTT. Its translation is CASSEMPGRNTIYF.

V is TRBV28 and J is TRBJ2-3, with D unclear. CDR3 length: 14 amino acids. Germline values: CDR1 MDHEN, CDR2 SYDVKM. V lost 6 bases and J 2 bases, leaving 12 bases between the germline ends. CDR3 nucleotides: TGTGCCAGCAGCTGGCGACCGGTCACAGATACGCAGTATTTT. Its protein is CASSWRPVTDTQYF.

About this clone itself: This specimen includes other DNA sequences encoding the same CDR3. V usage is TRBV5-1 and J usage is TRBJ1-5; D gene ambiguous. Trimming took off 4 bases at V and 3 bases at J, with 14 bases between the two ends. Per the germline V gene, CDR1 is SGHRS and CDR2 is YFSETQ. The CDR3 has 15 amino acids. The CDR3 is CASSLRGAPNQPQHF. In DNA, the CDR3 is TGCGCCAGCAGCCTGAGAGGCGCTCCCAATCAGCCCCAGCATTTT.

This clone is a singleton in its sample. The J gene is TRBJ2-2, the V gene TRBV18; D is uncertain. V dropped 6 bases and J dropped 1 base, with 12 bases sitting between them. The CDR3 has 15 residues. The germline CDR1 and CDR2 sequences are KGHSH and LQKENI. CDR3 residues: CASSTTAGNTGELFF. The CDR3, as DNA: TGTGCCAGCTCGACCACGGCCGGGAACACCGGGGAGCTGTTTTTT.

The rearrangement joins TRBV20-1 to TRBJ2-1; D is unclear. This CDR3 has 11 residues. The germline V and J ends were trimmed by 5 bases and 4 bases, with 6 bases remaining between them. Germline assignment: CDR1 DFQATT and CDR2 SNEGSKA (reference sequence). CDR3 in DNA: TGCAGTGCTCCCATGTACAATGAGCAGTTCTTC. This gives the protein CSAPMYNEQFF.

The DNA for the CDR3 is TGTGCCAGCAGTTACGGCGCAGGGCGTTCCTACGAGCAGTACTTC. Its translation is CASSYGAGRSYEQYF. The chain joins TRBV6-5 to TRBJ2-7; weak D call: TRBD1 (5 bases). The CDR3 spans 15 residues. V was cut by 2 bases and J by 1 base, with 12 bases left in between. Per the germline V gene, CDR1 is MNHEY and CDR2 is SVGAGI.

As regards this clone: This sample also contains other DNA sequences that code for the same CDR3. The chain recombines TRBV7-3 with TRBJ2-1, with 10 bases that match TRBD2. V was clipped by 3 bases and J by 3 bases; unmatched bases: 2. Germline assignment: CDR1 SGHTA and CDR2 FQGTGA. CDR3 length: 15 residues. CDR3 loop: CASSLTSGFYNEQFF. The CDR3 DNA reads as TGTGCCAGCAGCTTGACTAGCGGGTTCTACAATGAGCAGTTCTTC.

The chain combines TRBV29-1 with TRBJ2-7; 7 nucleotides line up with TRBD1. The CDR3 extends over 14 amino acids. Germline CDR1 is SQVTM and CDR2 is ANQGSEA. Losses at the gene ends were 4 bases for V and 4 bases for J; bases not matched to a gene: 10. The CDR3 reads CSVGRGQRFYEQYF. In DNA form, the CDR3 reads TGCAGCGTTGGTCGGGGACAGCGCTTTTACGAGCAGTACTTC.

The chain links TRBV2 to TRBJ2-7; D not certain. Trimming left V 4 bases short and J 5 bases short, with 6 bases between. In germline, CDR1 is SNHLY, CDR2 FYNNEI. The CDR3 is made up of 11 amino acids. The CDR3 DNA sequence: TGTGCCAGCAGTGTTTCCGACGAGCAGTACTTC. Protein: CASSVSDEQYF.

The V call is TRBV5-1, the J call TRBJ1-4; 11 bases are a match to TRBD1. This CDR3 spans 16 amino acids. From germline, CDR1 is SGHRS and CDR2 YFSETQ. V gave up 3 bases and J gave up 6 bases; unmatched junction bases: 7. Written as DNA, the CDR3 is TGCGCCAGCAGCTGGCGGACAGGGGGCTCTGATGAAAAACTGTTTTTT. Its translation is CASSWRTGGSDEKLFF.

This clone was detected only a few times. V is TRBV2 and J is TRBJ1-5; D ambiguous. The CDR3 is made up of 13 amino acids. V shed 1 base and J shed 5 bases, with 6 bases lying between them. Germline-derived CDR1 and CDR2 are SNHLY and FYNNEI. CDR3 DNA: TGTGCCAGCAGTGAAGGGATCTATCAGCCCCAGCATTTT. It codes for CASSEGIYQPQHF.

This sequence joins TRBV5-8 and TRBJ1-5, with TRBD1 identical over 8 bases. V was pared by 0 bases and J by 1 base, with 3 bases of the junction left unmatched. The CDR3 loop spans 16 amino acids. Germline V gives CDR1 SGHTS, CDR2 YDEGEE. The DNA for the CDR3 is TGTGCCAGCAGCTTGGAAGGACAGGGAAGCAATCAGCCCCAGCATTTT. Translated, it gives CASSLEGQGSNQPQHF.

This rearrangement joins TRBV7-2 to TRBJ2-7; TRBD2 might be the D (6 bases). The CDR3 covers 15 residues. CDR1 and CDR2 from the germline V gene are SGHTA and FQGNSA. V lost 5 bases and J lost 3, with 17 bases in between. The CDR3 loop is CASSELGRNDYEQYF. DNA for the CDR3: TGTGCCAGCAGCGAACTGGGGAGGAACGACTACGAGCAGTACTTC.